Below are 2 T cell receptor beta chains sequenced from a single sample in a study of shared clonotypes between healthy human individuals. Assay: immunoSEQ multiplex PCR; the TCRdb copy retains only in-frame clones and omits some. The sample consists of some 1,100,000 clones, 75% to 80% of them appearing once. The specimen sequenced was memory CD4+ T cells from PBMCs. The sample's subset: CD45RA-negative fraction. Every receptor here comes from a man younger than 30 in good health. Some clones in this sample may be carry-over from other donors' samples.

The chain is built from TRBV7-3 and TRBJ1-1; D possibly corresponds to TRBD1 (5 bases). The V end lost 5 bases, the J end lost 6 bases, and 22 bases lay between the germline ends. The germline gives CDR1 SGHTA, CDR2 FQGTGA. The CDR3 covers 16 residues. CDR3 residues: CASSPSSLSGLSEAFF. In DNA, the CDR3 is TGTGCCAGCAGCCCTTCTTCCCTGTCGGGGCTCTCTGAAGCTTTCTTT.

This chain connects TRBV15 to TRBJ2-7; D possibly corresponds to TRBD1 (6 bases). V was clipped by 4 bases and J by 4 bases, with 11 bases between them. In germline, CDR1 is LNHNV, CDR2 YYDKDF (reference sequence). This CDR3 region has 13 residues. CDR3 coding DNA: TGTGCCACCAGCAAGGGTAGGGGGTACGAGCAGTACTTC. The encoded protein is CATSKGRGYEQYF.